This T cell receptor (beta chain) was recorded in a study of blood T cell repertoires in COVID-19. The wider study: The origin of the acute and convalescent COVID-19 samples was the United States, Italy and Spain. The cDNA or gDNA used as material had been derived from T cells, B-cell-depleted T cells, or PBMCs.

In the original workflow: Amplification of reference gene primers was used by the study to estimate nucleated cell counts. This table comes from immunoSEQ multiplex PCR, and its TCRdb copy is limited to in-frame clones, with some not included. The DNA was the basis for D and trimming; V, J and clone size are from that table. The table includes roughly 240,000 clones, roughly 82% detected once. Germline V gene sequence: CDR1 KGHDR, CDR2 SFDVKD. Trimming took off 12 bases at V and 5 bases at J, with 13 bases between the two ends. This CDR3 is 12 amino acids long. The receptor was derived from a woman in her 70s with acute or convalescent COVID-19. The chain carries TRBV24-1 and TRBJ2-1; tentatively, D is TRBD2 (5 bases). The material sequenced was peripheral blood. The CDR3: CAAQSGNNEQFF. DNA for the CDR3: TGTGCCGCCCAGTCGGGGAACAATGAGCAGTTCTTC.